Listed here are 9 T cell receptor beta chains from one sample, sequenced in a study of T-cell reconstitution after alpha-beta-depleted transplantation in children. The TCRbeta library was prepared with unique molecular identifiers. TCRdb reprocessed the PCR reads via MiXCR and lists one record per CDR3 protein. Seen here are about 170,000 distinct CDR3 sequences, approximately 12% observed once, and the top ten hold roughly an eighth. Source: PBMCs, taken before TCRalphabeta/CD19-depleted stem cell transplant. The receptor source for this set is a boy between 2 and 10 years old with acute myeloid leukemia, due to receive a stem cell transplant.

This clonotype was seen repeatedly, ten times or more. The rearrangement joins TRBV12-3 or TRBV12-4 to TRBJ1-5; D is uncertain. Trimming left V 5 bases short and J 3 bases short, with 17 bases between. CDR3 size: 16 residues. In DNA, the CDR3 is TGTGCCAGCAGTCCCACAGAAAACAGTTTCAATCAGCCCCAGCATTTT. Its protein product is CASSPTENSFNQPQHF.

This clonotype was found a few times. The chain uses TRBV30 and TRBJ2-6; the D gene is possibly TRBD1 (7 bases). The CDR3 has 16 amino acids. With 2 bases removed from V and 4 bases from J, the gap between germline ends came to 15 bases. Germline CDR1 is GTSNPN and CDR2 is SVGIG (reference sequence). CDR3 in amino acids: CAWSSTGTAGANVLTF. DNA for the CDR3: TGTGCCTGGAGTTCGACAGGGACTGCAGGGGCCAACGTCCTGACTTTC.

This clonotype was recorded at least ten times. This chain uses TRBV20-1 with TRBJ2-3, with D perhaps given as TRBD1 or TRBD2 (6 bases each). V dropped 6 bases and J dropped 3 bases, with 22 bases sitting between them. Germline-derived CDR1 and CDR2 are DFQATT and SNEGSKA (reference sequence). The CDR3 spans 16 residues. CDR3 sequence reads: CSAQRGLPFTTDTQYF. CDR3 in DNA: TGCAGTGCCCAACGGGGGCTACCATTCACGACAGATACGCAGTATTTT.

This clonotype was detected ten times or more. CDR3 DNA: TGTGCCAGCAGCTTGGAGAGGGGGGCGATTTACACTGAAGCTTTCTTT. Encoded protein: CASSLERGAIYTEAFF. This rearrangement joins TRBV5-5 to TRBJ1-1, with D possibly TRBD1 on 6 matching bases. The CDR3 has 16 residues. Trimming stripped 0 bases from V and 3 bases from J, with 15 bases between. The V gene's germline CDR1 is SGHKS and CDR2 YYEKEE (reference sequence). Variable domain in full (rest from reference TRBV5-5 and TRBJ1-1): DAGVTQSPTHLIKTRGQQVTLRCSPISGHKSVSWYQQVLGQGPQFIFQYYEKEERGRGNFPDRFSARQFPNYSSELNVNALLLGDSALYLCASSLERGAIYTEAFFGQGTRLTVV.

This clonotype was counted ten times or more. The V gene is TRBV10-3, the J gene TRBJ1-5, with D perhaps TRBD1 (5 bases). The CDR3 spans 14 residues. CDR1 ENHRY and CDR2 SYGVKD come from the germline V gene. V shed 2 bases and J shed 8 bases, with 13 bases lying between them. The CDR3 loop is CAISEVGGEKPQHF. CDR3 sequence (DNA): TGTGCCATCAGTGAGGTTGGGGGTGAAAAGCCCCAGCATTTT.

This clonotype was detected ten times or more. This chain uses TRBV20-1 with TRBJ1-5, with TRBD1 as a possible D gene (5 bases). Germline V lookup: CDR1 DFQATT, CDR2 SNEGSKA (reference sequence). Trimming took 3 bases from V and 5 from J, leaving 8 bases between them. The CDR3 extends over 12 amino acids. The CDR3 protein is CSARGTDQPQHF. Written as DNA, the CDR3 is TGCAGTGCTAGGGGGACGGATCAGCCCCAGCATTTT.

This clonotype has at least ten counts. This sequence joins TRBV28 and TRBJ2-3; no clear D gene. V lost 11 bases, J lost 1 base, and 19 bases lay in between. The CDR3 totals 15 residues. CDR1 and CDR2 from the germline V gene are MDHEN and SYDVKM. In nucleotides, the CDR3 is TGTGCCTCACGAAGTTGGATAGGAGGCACAGATACGCAGTATTTT. Protein: CASRSWIGGTDTQYF.

This clonotype was observed at least ten times. CDR3 nucleotides: TGTGCCAGCAGTTACCGGGACATTAGCAATCAGCCCCAGCATTTT. This encodes CASSYRDISNQPQHF. The chain joins TRBV6-5 to TRBJ1-5; D is perhaps TRBD1 (6 bases). There are 15 residues in the CDR3. The germline gives CDR1 MNHEY, CDR2 SVGAGI. V was pared by 2 bases and J by 0 bases, with 8 bases between.

In this sample, this clonotype turned up many times. This chain joins TRBV5-1 and TRBJ1-2; tentatively, D is TRBD1 (5 bases). This CDR3 region has 15 residues. Germline loops: CDR1 SGHRS, CDR2 YFSETQ. V dropped 4 bases and J dropped 6 bases, with 19 bases sitting between them. The chain's CDR3 is CASSPTGTPGDGYTF. The CDR3 nucleotides are TGCGCCAGCAGCCCGACTGGGACGCCGGGTGATGGCTACACCTTC.